A selection of T cell receptor beta chains follows, all from one sample in a study of blood T cell repertoires in COVID-19. Only in-frame clones appear in the TCRdb table, and some are missing; sequencing was by immunoSEQ multiplex PCR. The sample lists fewer than 45,000 clones, approximately 87% occurring once. Sequenced material: peripheral blood. These receptors were collected from a man older than 75 with active COVID-19. The CDR3 runs from the conserved cysteine through the conserved F or W. Fields, in order: D gene, J gene, V gene, CDR3 length, clone size, CDR3 DNA, CDR3 protein. A D gene is named only where the DNA matches it firmly. Where a row states a size, it is once, few, many or the class of an expanded clone; other rows omit it.

TRBD1,TRBJ2-7,TRBV27,13,NA,TGTGCCAGCAGCCGGACAGGGGGCTACGAGCAGTACTTC,CASSRTGGYEQYF
NA,TRBJ1-2,TRBV5-5,14,NA,TGTGCCAGCAGCTTTCCCGGGTCTAACTATGGCTACACCTTC,CASSFPGSNYGYTF
NA,TRBJ2-1,TRBV28,13,NA,TGTGCCAGCAGTTTCCTCCTAGACTCTAAGCAGTTCTTC,CASSFLLDSKQFF
TRBD1,TRBJ1-5,TRBV28,16,NA,TGTGCCAGCCTAATAGGGGGCGGAGTGGGCAATCAGCCCCAGCATTTT,CASLIGGGVGNQPQHF
TRBD1,TRBJ2-1,TRBV11-2,16,NA,TGTGCCAGCAGCTTAGATAGGGACAGGGTTTACAATGAGCAGTTCTTC,CASSLDRDRVYNEQFF
TRBD1,TRBJ1-1,TRBV7-9,12,few,TGTGCCAGCAGCCAGGGGGTCCCTGAAGCTTTCTTT,CASSQGVPEAFF
NA,TRBJ2-7,TRBV7-9,15,NA,TGTGCCAGCAGCGTTACCAGGGGGACTTCCTACGAGCAGTACTTC,CASSVTRGTSYEQYF
TRBD2,TRBJ2-2,TRBV10-3,13,NA,TGTGCCACCGTAGCGGGAGCGTGGGGGGAGCTGTTTTTT,CATVAGAWGELFF
TRBD1,TRBJ2-1,TRBV10-2,17,NA,TGCGCCGCCTGGGCCCGACCCCGCCACAGGGGCTACAATGAGCAGTTCTTC,CAAWARPRHRGYNEQFF
NA,TRBJ2-1,TRBV5-1,13,NA,TGCGCCAGCAGCTTGCTAGCTCTGGATGAGCAGTTCTTC,CASSLLALDEQFF
TRBD2,TRBJ2-1,TRBV19,16,NA,TGTGCCAGTAGTATGATGGGACTAGGCTCAGGAGTTGAGCAGTTCTTC,CASSMMGLGSGVEQFF
NA,TRBJ1-2,TRBV28,12,NA,TGTGCCAGCAGCCGCCCGGGAAGGGCGGACACCTTC,CASSRPGRADTF
TRBD1,TRBJ2-3,TRBV4-3,15,NA,TGCGCCAGCAGCCACAACAGGGGGATTGCAGATACGCAGTATTTT,CASSHNRGIADTQYF
NA,TRBJ2-7,TRBV15,13,NA,TGTGCCACCAGCCGGAGGGAAGCGGCCGAGCAGTACTTC,CATSRREAAEQYF
NA,TRBJ1-2,TRBV9,14,NA,TGTGCCAGCAGCGTACCCGGGGGGATTAATGGCTACACCTTC,CASSVPGGINGYTF
TRBD1,TRBJ1-6,TRBV5-1,15,few,TGCGCCAGCAGCTTGGACAGGGGGACTAATTCACCCCTCCACTTT,CASSLDRGTNSPLHF
NA,TRBJ1-2,TRBV21-1,13,NA,TGTGCCAGCAGCAGAGGGGGTAGGCATGGCTACACCTTC,CASSRGGRHGYTF
NA,TRBJ1-4,TRBV2,14,NA,TGTGCCAGCTCCGTCCTAGCAACTAATGAAAAACTGTTTTTT,CASSVLATNEKLFF
TRBD2,TRBJ2-1,TRBV28,16,NA,TGTGCCAGCAGTAAATTAGGGACTAGCGGAAACAATGAGCAGTTCTTC,CASSKLGTSGNNEQFF
NA,TRBJ1-2,TRBV6-1,16,once,TGTGCCAGCAGTGACCACCCGTTTAGGGGGTCGGATAGCTACACCTTC,CASSDHPFRGSDSYTF
NA,TRBJ1-2,TRBV18,13,NA,TGTGCCAGCTCGTTGACAGGCGAGGATGGCTACACCTTC,CASSLTGEDGYTF
TRBD1,TRBJ2-1,TRBV5-6,16,NA,TGTGCCAGCAGCTTATGGACAGGGGGGACCCACAATGAGCAGTTCTTC,CASSLWTGGTHNEQFF
TRBD2,TRBJ2-5,TRBV4-1,18,NA,TGCGCCAGCAGCCAGGCAACAGGGACTAGCGGGACCCAAGAGACCCAGTACTTC,CASSQATGTSGTQETQYF
NA,TRBJ2-7,TRBV6-5,11,NA,TGTGCCAGCAGTTATTTTGAGGTGCAGTACTTC,CASSYFEVQYF
NA,TRBJ2-2,TRBV29-1,14,NA,TGCAGCGTACGGAGCCCGGGTAACACCGGGGAGCTGTTTTTT,CSVRSPGNTGELFF
NA,TRBJ2-7,TRBV11-3,13,NA,TGTGCCAGCAGCTTAGGGGAAGACAGGGAGCAGTACTTC,CASSLGEDREQYF
NA,TRBJ1-4,TRBV19,13,NA,TGTGCCAGTAGTTTTTCTCAGGGGGAAAAACTGTTTTTT,CASSFSQGEKLFF
TRBD2,TRBJ2-1,TRBV24-1,15,once,TGTGCCACCAGTGACGCCGGGAGGAATTTCAATGAGCAGTTCTTC,CATSDAGRNFNEQFF
TRBD2,TRBJ2-6,TRBV28,17,NA,TGTGCCAGCGGAGGACTAGCCTCTTTTTCTGGGGCCAACGTCCTGACTTTC,CASGGLASFSGANVLTF
TRBD1,TRBJ1-5,TRBV4-1,14,NA,TGCGCCAGCAGCCAAGATCAGGGGGATCAGCCCCAGCATTTT,CASSQDQGDQPQHF
TRBD1,TRBJ1-2,TRBV5-4,16,NA,TGTGCCAGCAGCATCGGACAGGGGAGGTCGAACTATGGCTACACCTTC,CASSIGQGRSNYGYTF
TRBD2,TRBJ2-3,TRBV4-1,14,NA,TGCGCCAGCAGCCGACTAGCGGGAATGGATACGCAGTATTTT,CASSRLAGMDTQYF
TRBD2,TRBJ2-3,TRBV5-4,16,NA,TGTGCCAGCAGCCCACCCCTAGCGGGAGGTACAGATACGCAGTATTTT,CASSPPLAGGTDTQYF
NA,TRBJ2-5,TRBV5-6,15,NA,TGTGCCAGCAGCTTGGGTCCTAGACCGGGGGAGACCCAGTACTTC,CASSLGPRPGETQYF
TRBD2,TRBJ2-7,TRBV29-1,13,NA,TGCAGCGTCTTATCGGGACTATTCTACGAGCAGTACTTC,CSVLSGLFYEQYF
TRBD1,TRBJ1-6,TRBV6-1,13,NA,TGTGCCAGCAGTGAACTTCAGGGGGCACCCCTCCACTTT,CASSELQGAPLHF
NA,TRBJ1-4,TRBV5-1,18,NA,TGCGCCAGCAGCTTGGCCGACGGCCCCCGAGGGACTAATGAAAAACTGTTTTTT,CASSLADGPRGTNEKLFF
TRBD2,TRBJ2-1,TRBV9,18,NA,TGTGCCAGCAGCGTAGCGGGGGGTTACATTAATAGCGGGAATGAGCAGTTCTTC,CASSVAGGYINSGNEQFF
NA,TRBJ1-4,TRBV18,15,once,TGTGCCAGCTCACCTGGCAGACAGGAACTTGAAAAACTGTTTTTT,CASSPGRQELEKLFF
TRBD2,TRBJ2-3,TRBV5-4,15,NA,TGTGCCAGCAGCTTGGCTAGCGGAGACACAGATACGCAGTATTTT,CASSLASGDTDTQYF
TRBD2,TRBJ2-5,TRBV4-3,14,NA,TGCGCCAGCAGCCTGGCCGGGGGGGGAGAGACCCAGTACTTC,CASSLAGGGETQYF
NA,TRBJ2-7,TRBV6-2/TRBV6-3,14,NA,TGTGCCAGCAGTTATCGCGCCCCGTCCTACGAGCAGTACTTC,CASSYRAPSYEQYF
TRBD1,TRBJ2-3,TRBV10-1,15,once,TGCGCCAGCAGTGCAATGGACAGGAACCCAGATACGCAGTATTTT,CASSAMDRNPDTQYF
TRBD1,TRBJ2-7,TRBV5-1,16,NA,TGCGCCAGCAGCCACGCGACAGGGCGTGGGGCCTACGAGCAGTACTTC,CASSHATGRGAYEQYF
TRBD1,TRBJ1-3,TRBV11-2,15,NA,TGTGCCAGCAGCGGACAGGTTTTCTCTGGAAACACCATATATTTT,CASSGQVFSGNTIYF
NA,TRBJ2-7,TRBV18,15,NA,TGTGCCAGCTCACCCTCTCTCGGTCTCAAGCACGAGCAGTACTTC,CASSPSLGLKHEQYF
TRBD2,TRBJ2-7,TRBV7-9,19,NA,TGTGCCAGCAGCTTACCTTCCGGGACTAGCGGGACCAGCTCCTACGAGCAGTACTTC,CASSLPSGTSGTSSYEQYF
NA,TRBJ2-3,TRBV5-1,14,NA,TGCGCCAGCAGCCTGGACGGAGCCACAGATACGCAGTATTTT,CASSLDGATDTQYF